This paragraph reports one TCR beta chain. Its antigen is still unknown. The CDR3 is made up of 15 amino acids. With V trimmed by 11 bases and J by 2 bases, 11 bases remained unmatched. Germline V gives CDR1 SEHNR, CDR2 FQNEAQ (reference sequence). The data stem from a study of cytomegalovirus exposure and HLA in healthy donors. Regarding the study as a whole: HLA restriction was apparent for most CMV-associated TCR beta chains in a later analysis. Despite most TCR sequences being rare, some public TCRs occurred in many donors.

The primer mix had 60 Vbeta and 13 Jbeta primers. TCRdb keeps only in-frame clones here, not all; method: immunoSEQ multiplex PCR. In total, the table holds some 200,000 clones. The receptor comes from a girl aged 2 to 9 in good health and CMV-seropositive. The rearrangement uses TRBV7-9 and TRBJ2-2, with 7 bases matching TRBD1. Input material: PBMCs. The CDR3 DNA is TGTGCCGCTACAGGGGCTGCGATCAACACCGGGGAGCTGTTTTTT. Protein product: CAATGAAINTGELFF.